Sequencing of this TCR beta chain was carried out in a study of blood T cell repertoires in COVID-19. Study in general: In each case, the material was cDNA or gDNA derived from T cells, B-cell-depleted T cells, or PBMCs.

In the original analysis: Counts of nucleated cells, estimated from reference gene primer amplification, were obtained. The assay was immunoSEQ multiplex PCR, and TCRdb's table has in-frame clones only and misses some. The DNA was the basis for D and trimming; V, J and clone size are from that table. This repertoire shows hundreds of thousands of clones, more than 75% found once; its top ten account for 9.5% to 15%. The CDR3 runs to 13 residues. V trimming: 3 bases; J trimming: 9 bases; junction bases outside the gene matches: 10. The V gene's germline CDR1 is DFQATT and CDR2 SNEGSKA (reference sequence).

The receptor was isolated from a woman aged 60-75 years with active or convalescent COVID-19. The chain joins TRBV20-1 to TRBJ1-1; TRBD1 matches at 7 bases. The sample taken for sequencing was peripheral blood. The CDR3 coding sequence is TGCAGTGCTAGTGACGCACGGGACAGTAAAGCTTTCTTT. Its translation is CSASDARDSKAFF.